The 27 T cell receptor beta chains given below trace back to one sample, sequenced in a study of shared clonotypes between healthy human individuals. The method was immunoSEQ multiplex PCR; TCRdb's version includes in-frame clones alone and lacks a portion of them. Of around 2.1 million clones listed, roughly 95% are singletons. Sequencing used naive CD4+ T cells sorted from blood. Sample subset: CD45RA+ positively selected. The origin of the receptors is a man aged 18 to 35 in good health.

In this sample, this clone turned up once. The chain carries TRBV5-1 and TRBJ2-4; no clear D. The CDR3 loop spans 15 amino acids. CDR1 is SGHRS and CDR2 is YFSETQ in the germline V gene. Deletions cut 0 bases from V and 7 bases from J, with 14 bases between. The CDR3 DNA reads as TGCGCCAGCAGCTTGGCGAACTCCCTGGGGAACATTCAGTACTTC. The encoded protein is CASSLANSLGNIQYF. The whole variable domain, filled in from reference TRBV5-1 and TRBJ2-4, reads KAGVTQTPRYLIKTRGQQVTLSCSPISGHRSVSWYQQTPGQGLQFLFEYFSETQRNKGNFPGRFSGRQFSNSRSEMNVSTLELGDSALYLCASSLANSLGNIQYFGAGTRLSVL.

This CDR3 reads CASSIDQDGETQYF. CDR3 bases: TGTGCCAGTAGTATAGATCAGGACGGAGAGACCCAGTACTTC. The chain has TRBV19 and TRBJ2-5; D is unresolved. V lost 0 bases and J lost 4, with 9 bases in between. Germline CDR1 is LNHDA and CDR2 is SQIVND (reference sequence). The CDR3 is 14 residues long.

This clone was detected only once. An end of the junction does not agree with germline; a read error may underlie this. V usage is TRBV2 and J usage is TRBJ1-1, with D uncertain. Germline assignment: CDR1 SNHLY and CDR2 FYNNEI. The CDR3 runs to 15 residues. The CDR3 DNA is TGTGCCCCGGGGATGGACGGGGAAATGAATACTGAAGCTTTCTTT. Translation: CAPGMDGEMNTEAFF.

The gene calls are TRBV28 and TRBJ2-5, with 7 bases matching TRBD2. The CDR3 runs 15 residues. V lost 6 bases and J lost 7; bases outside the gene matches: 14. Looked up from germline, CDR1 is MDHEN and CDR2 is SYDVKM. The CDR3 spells CASRPGGGDIGTQYF. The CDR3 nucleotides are TGTGCCAGCAGGCCTGGCGGGGGAGATATTGGGACCCAGTACTTC.

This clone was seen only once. CDR3 sequence reads: CASSGLAGDLDTQYF. In nucleotides, the CDR3 is TGTGCCAGCAGTGGGCTAGCGGGGGATTTAGATACGCAGTATTTT. This chain links TRBV27 with TRBJ2-3, with 10 nucleotides matching TRBD2. J gave up 5 bases and V 5 bases, and 7 bases lay outside the gene matches. The CDR3 has 15 amino acids. The germline V gene has CDR1 MNHEY and CDR2 SMNVEV (reference sequence).

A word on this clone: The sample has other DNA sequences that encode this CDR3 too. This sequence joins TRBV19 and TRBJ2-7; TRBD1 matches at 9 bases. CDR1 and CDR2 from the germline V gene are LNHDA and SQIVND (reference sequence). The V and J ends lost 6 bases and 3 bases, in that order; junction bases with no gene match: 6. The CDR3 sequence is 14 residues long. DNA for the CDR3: TGTGCCAGTAGGCCGGGACAGGGAAGCTACGAGCAGTACTTC. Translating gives CASRPGQGSYEQYF.

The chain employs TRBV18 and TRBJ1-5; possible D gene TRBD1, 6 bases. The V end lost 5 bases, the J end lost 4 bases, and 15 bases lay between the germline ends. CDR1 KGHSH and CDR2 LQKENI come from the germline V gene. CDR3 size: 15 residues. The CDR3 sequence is CASSFTGSPNQPQHF. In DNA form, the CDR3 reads TGTGCCAGCTCATTTACAGGGTCCCCTAATCAGCCCCAGCATTTT.

The CDR3 protein is CASSVDLAPYEQYF. CDR3 coding DNA: TGTGCCAGCAGCGTAGACCTTGCGCCCTACGAGCAGTACTTC. The chain links TRBV9 to TRBJ2-7; D remains ambiguous. Trimming removed 0 bases at V and 2 bases at J, with 9 bases between. The CDR3 runs to 14 residues. The germline CDR1 and CDR2 sequences are SGDLS and YYNGEE.

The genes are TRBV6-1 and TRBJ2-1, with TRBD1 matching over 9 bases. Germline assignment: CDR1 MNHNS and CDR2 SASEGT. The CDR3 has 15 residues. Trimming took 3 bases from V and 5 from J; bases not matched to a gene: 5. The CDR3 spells CASSDYRTGDNEQFF. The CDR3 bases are TGTGCCAGCAGTGACTACAGGACAGGGGACAATGAGCAGTTCTTC.

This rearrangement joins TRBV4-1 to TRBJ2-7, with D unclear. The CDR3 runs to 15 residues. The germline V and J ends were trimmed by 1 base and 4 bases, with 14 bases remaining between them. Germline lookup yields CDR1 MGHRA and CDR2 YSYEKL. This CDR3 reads CASSQVQLPGYEQYF. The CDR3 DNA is TGCGCCAGCAGCCAAGTCCAACTCCCCGGGTACGAGCAGTACTTC.

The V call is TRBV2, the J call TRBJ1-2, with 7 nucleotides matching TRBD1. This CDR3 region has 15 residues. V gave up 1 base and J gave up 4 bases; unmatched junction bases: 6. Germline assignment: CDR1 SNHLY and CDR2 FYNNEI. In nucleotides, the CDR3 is TGTGCCAGCAGTGAAGGACAGGGATATAGCTATGGCTACACCTTC. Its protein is CASSEGQGYSYGYTF.

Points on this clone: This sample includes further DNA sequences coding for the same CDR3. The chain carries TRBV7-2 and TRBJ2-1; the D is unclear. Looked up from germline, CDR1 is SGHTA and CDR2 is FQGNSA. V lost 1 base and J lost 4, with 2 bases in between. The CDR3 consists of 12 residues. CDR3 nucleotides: TGTGCCAGCAGCTTAGATTACAATGAGCAGTTCTTC. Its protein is CASSLDYNEQFF.

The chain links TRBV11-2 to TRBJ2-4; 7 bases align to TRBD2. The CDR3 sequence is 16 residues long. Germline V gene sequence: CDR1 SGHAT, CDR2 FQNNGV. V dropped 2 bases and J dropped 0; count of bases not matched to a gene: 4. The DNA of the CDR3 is TGTGCCAGCAGCTTAACAGCGGGGCTAGCCAAAAACATTCAGTACTTC. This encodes CASSLTAGLAKNIQYF.

Here the CDR3 DNA reads TGTGCCAGCAGCTTGGCCGGGCAGGGCCGGGAAAAACTGTTTTTT. Translated, it gives CASSLAGQGREKLFF. The rearrangement joins TRBV5-6 to TRBJ1-4; the D gene is possibly TRBD1 (5 bases). Germline-derived CDR1 and CDR2 are SGHDT and YYEEEE. The CDR3 spans 15 residues. V gave up 0 bases and J gave up 8 bases, with 14 bases separating them.

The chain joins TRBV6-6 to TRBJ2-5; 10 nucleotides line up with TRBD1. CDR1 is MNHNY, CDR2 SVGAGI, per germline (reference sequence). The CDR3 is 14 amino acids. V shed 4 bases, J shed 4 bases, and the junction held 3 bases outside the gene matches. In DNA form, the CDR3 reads TGTGCCAGCAGTTCCCGGGACAGGGGAGAGACCCAGTACTTC. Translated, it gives CASSSRDRGETQYF.

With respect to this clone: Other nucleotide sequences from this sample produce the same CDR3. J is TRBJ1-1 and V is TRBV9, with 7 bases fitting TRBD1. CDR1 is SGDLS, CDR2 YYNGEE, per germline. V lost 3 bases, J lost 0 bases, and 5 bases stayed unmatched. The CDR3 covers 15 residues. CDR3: CASSDRGSLNTEAFF. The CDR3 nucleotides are TGTGCCAGCAGCGACAGGGGCAGCTTGAACACTGAAGCTTTCTTT. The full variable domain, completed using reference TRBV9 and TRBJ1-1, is DSGVTQTPKHLITATGQRVTLRCSPRSGDLSVYWYQQSLDQGLQFLIQYYNGEERAKGNILERFSAQQFPDLHSELNLSSLELGDSALYFCASSDRGSLNTEAFFGQGTRLTVV.

The CDR3 loop reads CASNKGTGGYEQYF. The CDR3 coding sequence is TGTGCCAGCAATAAAGGGACAGGGGGCTACGAGCAGTACTTC. V usage is TRBV28 and J usage is TRBJ2-7, with 11 bases fitting TRBD1. The CDR3 contains 14 residues. Germline assignment: CDR1 MDHEN and CDR2 SYDVKM. V lost 7 bases to trimming and J lost 3 bases; unmatched junction nucleotides: 5. The full variable domain, in which reference TRBV28 and TRBJ2-7 provide the parts outside the CDR3, is DVKVTQSSRYLVKRTGEKVFLECVQDMDHENMFWYRQDPGLGLRLIYFSYDVKMKEKGDIPEGYSVSREKKERFSLILESASTNQTSMYLCASNKGTGGYEQYFGPGTRLTVT.

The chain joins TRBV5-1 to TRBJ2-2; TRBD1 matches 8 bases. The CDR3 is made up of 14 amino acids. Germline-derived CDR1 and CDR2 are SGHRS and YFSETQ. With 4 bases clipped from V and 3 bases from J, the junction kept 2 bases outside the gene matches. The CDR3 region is CASSGRGHTGELFF. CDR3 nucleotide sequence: TGCGCCAGCAGCGGCAGGGGGCACACCGGGGAGCTGTTTTTT.

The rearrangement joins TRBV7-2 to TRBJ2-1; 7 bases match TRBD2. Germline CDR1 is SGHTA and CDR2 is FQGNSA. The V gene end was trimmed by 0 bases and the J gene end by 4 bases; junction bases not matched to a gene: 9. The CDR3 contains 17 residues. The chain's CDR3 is CASSLAGRFSPYNEQFF. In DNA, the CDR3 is TGTGCCAGCAGCTTAGCCGGGAGGTTCTCCCCTTACAATGAGCAGTTCTTC.

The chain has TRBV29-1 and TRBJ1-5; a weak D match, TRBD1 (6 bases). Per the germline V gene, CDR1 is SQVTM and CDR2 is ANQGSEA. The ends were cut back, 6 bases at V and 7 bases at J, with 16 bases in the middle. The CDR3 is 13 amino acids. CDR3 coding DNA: TGCAGCGTGCAGACAGGTGCTTGGCAGCCCCAGCATTTT. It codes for CSVQTGAWQPQHF. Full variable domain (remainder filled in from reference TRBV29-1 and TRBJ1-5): SAVISQKPSRDICQRGTSLTIQCQVDSQVTMMFWYRQQPGQSLTLIATANQGSEATYESGFVIDKFPISRPNLTFSTLTVSNMSPEDSSIYLCSVQTGAWQPQHFGDGTRLSIL.

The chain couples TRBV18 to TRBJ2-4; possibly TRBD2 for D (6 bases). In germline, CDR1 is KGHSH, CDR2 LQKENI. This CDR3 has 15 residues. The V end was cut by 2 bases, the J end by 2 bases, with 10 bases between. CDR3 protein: CASSPVGGTKNIQYF. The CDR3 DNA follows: TGTGCCAGCTCACCAGTGGGAGGCACCAAAAACATTCAGTACTTC.

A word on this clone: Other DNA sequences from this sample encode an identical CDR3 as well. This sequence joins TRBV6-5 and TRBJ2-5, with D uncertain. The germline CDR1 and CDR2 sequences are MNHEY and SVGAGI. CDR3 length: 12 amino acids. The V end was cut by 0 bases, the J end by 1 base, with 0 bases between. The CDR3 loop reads CASSYSQETQYF. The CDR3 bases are TGTGCCAGCAGTTACTCCCAAGAGACCCAGTACTTC.

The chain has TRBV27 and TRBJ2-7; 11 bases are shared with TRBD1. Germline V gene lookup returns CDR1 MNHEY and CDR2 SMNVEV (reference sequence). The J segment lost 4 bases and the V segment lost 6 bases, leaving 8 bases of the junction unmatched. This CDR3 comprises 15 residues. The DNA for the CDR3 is TGTGCCAGCAGATACCGGGACAGGGGGGTATACGAGCAGTACTTC. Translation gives CASRYRDRGVYEQYF.

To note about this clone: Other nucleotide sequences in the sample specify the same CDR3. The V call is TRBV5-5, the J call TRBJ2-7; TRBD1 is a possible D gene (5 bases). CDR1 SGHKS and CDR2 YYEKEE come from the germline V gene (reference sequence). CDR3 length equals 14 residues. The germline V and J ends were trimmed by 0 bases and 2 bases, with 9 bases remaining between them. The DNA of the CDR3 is TGTGCCAGCAGCTTGGGTGGGGCGACCTACGAGCAGTACTTC. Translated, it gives CASSLGGATYEQYF.

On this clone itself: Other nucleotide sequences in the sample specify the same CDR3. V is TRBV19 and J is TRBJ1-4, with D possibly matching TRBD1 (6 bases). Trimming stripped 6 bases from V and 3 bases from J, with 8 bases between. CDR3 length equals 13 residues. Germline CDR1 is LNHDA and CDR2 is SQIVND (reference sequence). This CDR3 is CASRGAANEKLFF. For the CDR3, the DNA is TGTGCCAGTAGGGGGGCGGCTAATGAAAAACTGTTTTTT.

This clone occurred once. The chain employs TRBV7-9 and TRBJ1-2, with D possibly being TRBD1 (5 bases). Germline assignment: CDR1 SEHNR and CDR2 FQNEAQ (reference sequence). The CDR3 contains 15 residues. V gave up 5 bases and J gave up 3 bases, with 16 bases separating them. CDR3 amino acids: CASSPRGVSHYGYTF. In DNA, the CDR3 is TGTGCCAGCAGCCCACGGGGGGTCTCCCACTATGGCTACACCTTC.

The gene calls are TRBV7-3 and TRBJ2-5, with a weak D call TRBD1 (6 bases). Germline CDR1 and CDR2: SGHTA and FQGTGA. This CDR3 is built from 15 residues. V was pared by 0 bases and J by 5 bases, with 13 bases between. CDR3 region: CASSLTVGARETQYF. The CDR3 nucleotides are TGTGCCAGCAGCTTAACGGTGGGGGCCAGGGAGACCCAGTACTTC.